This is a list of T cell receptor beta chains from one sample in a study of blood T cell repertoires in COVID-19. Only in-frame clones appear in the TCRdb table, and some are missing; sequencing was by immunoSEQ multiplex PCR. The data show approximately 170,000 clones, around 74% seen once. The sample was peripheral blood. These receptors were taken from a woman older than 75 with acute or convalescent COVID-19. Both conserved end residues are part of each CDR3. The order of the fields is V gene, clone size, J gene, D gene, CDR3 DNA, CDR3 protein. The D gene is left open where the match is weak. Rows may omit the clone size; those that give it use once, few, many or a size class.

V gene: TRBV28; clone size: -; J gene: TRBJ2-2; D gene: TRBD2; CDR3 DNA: TGTGCCAGCAGCCCCGGACTAGCGGGATCCACCGGGGAGCTGTTTTTT; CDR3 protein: CASSPGLAGSTGELFF
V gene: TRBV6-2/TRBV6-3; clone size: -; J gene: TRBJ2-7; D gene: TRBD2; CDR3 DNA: TGTGCCAGCAGTTACGCGGGACTAGGCTACGAGCAGTACTTC; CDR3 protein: CASSYAGLGYEQYF
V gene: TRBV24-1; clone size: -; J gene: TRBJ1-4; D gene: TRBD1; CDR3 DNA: TGTGCCACCAGTGAGGGGACAGGGGCGAATGAAAAACTGTTTTTT; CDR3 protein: CATSEGTGANEKLFF
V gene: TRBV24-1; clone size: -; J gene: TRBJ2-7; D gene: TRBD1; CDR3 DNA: TGTGCCACCGGGGACAGGGCCTACGAGCAGTACTTC; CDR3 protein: CATGDRAYEQYF
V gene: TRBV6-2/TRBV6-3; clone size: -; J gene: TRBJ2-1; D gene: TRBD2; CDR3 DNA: TGTGCCAGCAGTACCCCTAGCGGTGGGTACAATGAGCAGTTCTTC; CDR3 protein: CASSTPSGGYNEQFF
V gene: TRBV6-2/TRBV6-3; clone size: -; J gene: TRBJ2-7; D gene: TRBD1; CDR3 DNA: TGTGCCAGCAGTCGTGACAGGGGGCGAACCTACGAGCAGTACTTC; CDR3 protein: CASSRDRGRTYEQYF
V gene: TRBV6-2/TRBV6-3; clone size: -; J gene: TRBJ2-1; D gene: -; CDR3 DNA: TGTGCCAGCAGTTTCCAACAGCAAAATGAGCAGTTCTTC; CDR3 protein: CASSFQQQNEQFF
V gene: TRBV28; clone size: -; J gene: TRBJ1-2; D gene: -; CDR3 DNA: TGTGCCAGCAGTTTACTTGACAGGCGCTACTACACCTTC; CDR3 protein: CASSLLDRRYYTF
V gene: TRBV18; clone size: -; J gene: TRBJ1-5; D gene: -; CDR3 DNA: TGTGCCAGCTCACCAACCACATCAGGGAGCAATCAGCCCCAGCATTTT; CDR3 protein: CASSPTTSGSNQPQHF
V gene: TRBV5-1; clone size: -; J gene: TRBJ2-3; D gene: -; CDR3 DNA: TGCGCCAGCAGCTTGGCCACGGGGACAGATACGCAGTATTTT; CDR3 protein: CASSLATGTDTQYF
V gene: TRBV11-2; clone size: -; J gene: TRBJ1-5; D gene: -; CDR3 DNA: TGTGCCAGCAGCTTAGATTCAGCTAGTCAGCCCCAGCATTTT; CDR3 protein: CASSLDSASQPQHF
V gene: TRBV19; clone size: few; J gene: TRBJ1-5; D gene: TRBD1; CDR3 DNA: TGTGCCAGTAAGCCCACCGGGACAGGGGAGAATCAGCCCCAGCATTTT; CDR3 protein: CASKPTGTGENQPQHF
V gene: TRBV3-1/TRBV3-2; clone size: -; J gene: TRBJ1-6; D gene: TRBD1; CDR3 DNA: TGTGCCAGCAGCACTCAAGGACAGGGGAGGAATTCACCCCTCCACTTT; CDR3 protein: CASSTQGQGRNSPLHF
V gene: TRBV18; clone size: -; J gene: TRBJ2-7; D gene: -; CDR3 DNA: TGTGCCAGCTCAACCAAGACTGACTACGAGCAGTACTTC; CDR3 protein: CASSTKTDYEQYF
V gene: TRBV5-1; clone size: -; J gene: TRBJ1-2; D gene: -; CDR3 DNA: TGCGCCAGCAGCGGAACAGGGCTGAGCGGCTACACCTTC; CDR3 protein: CASSGTGLSGYTF
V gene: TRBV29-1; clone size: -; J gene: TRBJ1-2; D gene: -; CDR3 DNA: TGCAGCGTTGTCCCTTCGCTTGGGGGGGGTAATTATGGCTACACCTTC; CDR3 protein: CSVVPSLGGGNYGYTF
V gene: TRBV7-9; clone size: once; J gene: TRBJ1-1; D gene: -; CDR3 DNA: TGTGCCAGCAGCGTGACCCAGGACACTGAAGCTTTCTTT; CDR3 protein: CASSVTQDTEAFF
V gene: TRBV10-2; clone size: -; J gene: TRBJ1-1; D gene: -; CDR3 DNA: TGCGCCAGCAGTGGAGGTTCGGTGGGGGGCACTGAAGCTTTCTTT; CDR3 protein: CASSGGSVGGTEAFF
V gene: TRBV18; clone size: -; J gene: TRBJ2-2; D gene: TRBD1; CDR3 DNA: TGTGCCAGCTCACTGCCGGGACAGGGGAACACCGGGGAGCTGTTTTTT; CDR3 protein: CASSLPGQGNTGELFF
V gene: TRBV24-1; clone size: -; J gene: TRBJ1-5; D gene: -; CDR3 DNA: TGTGCCACCAGTGATAATTCAGGGGAAACAAGGCAGCCCCAGCATTTT; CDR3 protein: CATSDNSGETRQPQHF
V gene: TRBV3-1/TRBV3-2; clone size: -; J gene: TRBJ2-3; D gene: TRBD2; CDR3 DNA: TGTGCCAGCAGCCAATCCGGGACTAGCGGGAGTACAGATACGCAGTATTTT; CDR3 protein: CASSQSGTSGSTDTQYF
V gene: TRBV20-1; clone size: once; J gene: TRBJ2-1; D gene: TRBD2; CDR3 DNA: TGCAGTGCTAGTCTCCTAGCGGATTTCTACAATGAGCAGTTCTTC; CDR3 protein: CSASLLADFYNEQFF
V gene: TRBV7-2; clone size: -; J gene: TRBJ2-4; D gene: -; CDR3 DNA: TGTGCCAGCAGCCCTCGGGATGACCGAAACATTCAGTACTTC; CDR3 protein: CASSPRDDRNIQYF
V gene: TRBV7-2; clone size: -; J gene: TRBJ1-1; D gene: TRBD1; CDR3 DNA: TGTGCCAGCAGCTTCGGGACAGGGAGCACTGAAGCTTTCTTT; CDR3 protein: CASSFGTGSTEAFF
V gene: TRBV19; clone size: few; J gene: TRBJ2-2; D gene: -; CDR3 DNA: TGTGCCAGTAGTATTGGAGCGGGCGCTAACACCGGGGAGCTGTTTTTT; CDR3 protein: CASSIGAGANTGELFF
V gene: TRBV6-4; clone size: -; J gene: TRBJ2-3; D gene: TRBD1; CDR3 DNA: TGTGCCAGCAGTGTGAGGACAGGGGAAATAGATACGCAGTATTTT; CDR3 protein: CASSVRTGEIDTQYF
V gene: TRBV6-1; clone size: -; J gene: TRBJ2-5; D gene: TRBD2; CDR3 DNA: TGTGCCAGCAGTGAAGTAGGACTAGCGGTAGGAGAGACCCAGTACTTC; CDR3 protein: CASSEVGLAVGETQYF
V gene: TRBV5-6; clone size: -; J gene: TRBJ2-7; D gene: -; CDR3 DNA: TGTGCCAGCAGCGCAGGGGTCAAGCAGTACTTC; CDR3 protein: CASSAGVKQYF
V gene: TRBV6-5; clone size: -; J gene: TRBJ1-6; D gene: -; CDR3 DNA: TGTGCCAGCAGTTACGGAAGGGCGGGGGATTCACCCCTCCACTTT; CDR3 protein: CASSYGRAGDSPLHF
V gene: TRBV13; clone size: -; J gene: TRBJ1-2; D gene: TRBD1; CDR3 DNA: TGTGCCAGCAGCTTCAGGGGGCTGAACTATGGCTACACCTTC; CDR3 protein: CASSFRGLNYGYTF
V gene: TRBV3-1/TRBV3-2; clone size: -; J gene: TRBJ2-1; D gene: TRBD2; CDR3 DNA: TGTGCCAGCAGCCAAGAAGGGACTAGTGTTTACAATGAGCAGTTCTTC; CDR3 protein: CASSQEGTSVYNEQFF
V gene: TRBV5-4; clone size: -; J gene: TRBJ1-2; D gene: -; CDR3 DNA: TGTGCCAGCAGCTCGACAGTACAAGGCTACACCTTC; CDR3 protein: CASSSTVQGYTF
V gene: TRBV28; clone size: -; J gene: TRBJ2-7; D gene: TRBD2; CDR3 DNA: TGTGCCAGCGCAAGCGGCGGGGGTCGGGTCTACGAGCAGTACTTC; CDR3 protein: CASASGGGRVYEQYF
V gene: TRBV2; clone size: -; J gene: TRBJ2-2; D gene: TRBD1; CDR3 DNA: TGTGCCAGCAGTGGGGGACAGGGGAACACCGGGGAGCTGTTTTTT; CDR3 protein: CASSGGQGNTGELFF
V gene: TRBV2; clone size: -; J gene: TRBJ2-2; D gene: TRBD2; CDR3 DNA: TGTGCCAGCAGCGGGAGGGACACCGGGGAGCTGTTTTTT; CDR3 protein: CASSGRDTGELFF
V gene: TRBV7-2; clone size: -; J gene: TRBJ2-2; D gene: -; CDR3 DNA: TGTGCCAGCAGCCAACAAAGTGGGAACACCGGGGAGCTGTTTTTT; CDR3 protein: CASSQQSGNTGELFF
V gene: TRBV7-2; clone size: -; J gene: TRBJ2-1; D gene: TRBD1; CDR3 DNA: TGTGCCAGCAGCCTCCTCGGACAGGGAAACAATGAGCAGTTCTTC; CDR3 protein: CASSLLGQGNNEQFF
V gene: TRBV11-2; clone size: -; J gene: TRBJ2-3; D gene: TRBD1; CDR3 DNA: TGTGCCAGCAGCTTAGCCGGGACAGGCATGACAGATACGCAGTATTTT; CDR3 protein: CASSLAGTGMTDTQYF
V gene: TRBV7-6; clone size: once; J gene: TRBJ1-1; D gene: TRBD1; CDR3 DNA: TGTGCCAGCAGTCCTAGACAGGGCAGAGGTACTGAAGCTTTCTTT; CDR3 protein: CASSPRQGRGTEAFF
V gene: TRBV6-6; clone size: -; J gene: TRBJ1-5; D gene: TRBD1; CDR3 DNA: TGTGCCAGCAGCCCCACAGGGGATGGCCAGCCCCAGCATTTT; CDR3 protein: CASSPTGDGQPQHF
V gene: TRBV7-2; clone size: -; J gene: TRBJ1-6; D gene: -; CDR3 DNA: TGTGCCAGCAGCCCGAATATGGGACTCTCCTCACCCCTCCACTTT; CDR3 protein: CASSPNMGLSSPLHF
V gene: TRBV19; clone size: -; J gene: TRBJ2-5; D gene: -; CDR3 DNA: TGTGCCAGTAGTATAACCCCAGGTTCTCAAGAGACCCAGTACTTC; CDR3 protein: CASSITPGSQETQYF
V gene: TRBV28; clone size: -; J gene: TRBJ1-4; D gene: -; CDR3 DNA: TGTGCCAGCAGAAACCCCTCGGCTTTCGGGGAAAAACTGTTTTTT; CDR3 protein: CASRNPSAFGEKLFF
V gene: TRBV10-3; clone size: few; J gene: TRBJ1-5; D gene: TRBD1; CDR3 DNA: TGTGCCATATTTCCGGGACAGGGAAAGGGGCAGCCCCAGCATTTT; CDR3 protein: CAIFPGQGKGQPQHF
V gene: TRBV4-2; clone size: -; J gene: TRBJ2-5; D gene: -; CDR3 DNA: TGTGCCAGCAGTTCGGGGAGACAAGAGACCCAGTACTTC; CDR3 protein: CASSSGRQETQYF